These 18 T cell receptor beta chains were all obtained from the same sample, sequenced in a study. Only in-frame clones appear in the TCRdb table, and some are missing; sequencing was by immunoSEQ multiplex PCR. The sample has some 68,000 clones, 93% seen once; the top ten hold 3.5% to 5.5%. The source material was PBMCs. These receptors all come from a man between 40 and 49 years old with rheumatoid arthritis.

This clone has only one observation. This rearrangement joins TRBV7-9 to TRBJ2-1, with 11 bases identical to TRBD2. The germline V gene has CDR1 SEHNR and CDR2 FQNEAQ (reference sequence). The CDR3 contains 15 residues. Trimming removed 3 bases from V and 8 bases from J; junction bases left unmatched: 6. The CDR3 DNA reads TGTGCCAGCAGCTTTAGCGGGAGGGCCAGCGATGAGCAGTTCTTC. It translates to CASSFSGRASDEQFF.

The chain carries TRBV7-9 and TRBJ1-2; D unclear. The germline gives CDR1 SEHNR, CDR2 FQNEAQ (reference sequence). The CDR3 runs 14 residues. V was trimmed by 5 bases and J by 8 bases, leaving 18 bases between them. CDR3 in amino acids: CASSTDAPREGYTF. DNA of the CDR3: TGTGCCAGCAGCACGGACGCCCCCCGGGAAGGCTACACCTTC.

The J gene is TRBJ2-4, the V gene TRBV6-2 or TRBV6-3; weak D call: TRBD1 (6 bases). Looked up from germline, CDR1 is MNHEY and CDR2 is SVGEGT. Trimming pared 2 bases from V and 2 bases from J, leaving 16 bases between. The CDR3 runs to 17 residues. This chain's CDR3 is CASSYTNQQGSKNIQYF. As DNA, the CDR3 is TGTGCCAGCAGTTACACCAACCAACAGGGATCCAAAAACATTCAGTACTTC.

The genes are TRBV19 and TRBJ2-1; TRBD2 might be the D (6 bases). Germline V gene data show CDR1 as LNHDA and CDR2 as SQIVND (reference sequence). V dropped 1 base and J dropped 8 bases, with 6 bases sitting between them. The CDR3 has 12 amino acids. The CDR3 protein is CASSIGGDEQFF. Written as DNA, the CDR3 is TGTGCCAGTAGTATAGGGGGGGATGAGCAGTTCTTC.

This chain uses TRBV5-4 with TRBJ1-1; the D is unclear. Germline CDR1 is SGHNT and CDR2 is YYREEE (reference sequence). This CDR3 is built from 12 residues. Trimming left V 4 bases short and J 4 bases short, with 8 bases between. CDR3 loop: CASSQDGTEAFF. The DNA of the CDR3 is TGTGCCAGCAGCCAGGACGGCACTGAAGCTTTCTTT.

The V and J genes are TRBV5-6 and TRBJ2-7, with D uncertain. V was pared by 1 base and J by 3 bases, with 8 bases between. Germline assignment: CDR1 SGHDT and CDR2 YYEEEE. The CDR3 spans 13 residues. DNA for the CDR3: TGTGCCAGCAGCTTGAACAGAAACTACGAGCAGTACTTC. Translated: CASSLNRNYEQYF.

The V and J genes are TRBV9 and TRBJ2-1, with 9 bases that match TRBD2. CDR1 SGDLS and CDR2 YYNGEE come from the germline V gene. This CDR3 is 18 amino acids long. J gave up 4 bases and V 0 bases, and 11 bases lay outside the gene matches. The CDR3 DNA reads as TGTGCCAGCAGCGTAGGGGTGGCGGGGGGGCGCCCATACAATGAGCAGTTCTTC. Residues: CASSVGVAGGRPYNEQFF.

The chain couples TRBV18 to TRBJ2-7; D is perhaps TRBD1 or TRBD2 (5 bases each). Trimming removed 1 base from V and 6 bases from J, with 19 bases in between. CDR1 is KGHSH, CDR2 LQKENI, per germline. CDR3 length equals 16 residues. The CDR3 DNA reads as TGTGCCAGCTCACCACAACTCTTGGCAGGGACGGGCGAGCAGTACTTC. Encoded protein: CASSPQLLAGTGEQYF.

The chain links TRBV7-3 to TRBJ2-3; the D gene could be TRBD1 or TRBD2 (5 bases each). The V end was cut by 3 bases, the J end by 4 bases, with 11 bases between. The CDR3 has 14 amino acids. Germline CDR1 and CDR2: SGHTA and FQGTGA. The CDR3 region has the DNA TGTGCCAGCAGCTTTCCCGGGGACCCAGATACGCAGTATTTT. Protein: CASSFPGDPDTQYF.

The chain recombines TRBV28 with TRBJ1-5, with D tentatively TRBD1 (5 bases). The V gene lost 8 bases and the J gene lost 2 bases, with 13 bases spanning the gap. The V gene's germline CDR1 is MDHEN and CDR2 SYDVKM. The CDR3 totals 14 residues. The CDR3 DNA reads as TGTGCCAGCTCCCTGGGGGGGGGCAATCAGCCCCAGCATTTT. This codes for CASSLGGGNQPQHF.

This clone came up once. The rearrangement joins TRBV28 to TRBJ2-7; TRBD1 agrees at 9 bases. The V gene's germline CDR1 is MDHEN and CDR2 SYDVKM. Trimming cost V 4 bases and J 2 bases; bases outside gene matches: 9. The CDR3 contains 16 residues. The CDR3 loop reads CASSSRRQGGAYEQYF. The CDR3 DNA reads TGTGCCAGCAGTTCCCGTAGACAGGGGGGAGCCTACGAGCAGTACTTC.

CDR3 nucleotides: TGTGCCAGCAGTTGGGCGGACAGGGACTACGAGCAGTACTTC. It encodes CASSWADRDYEQYF. The chain couples TRBV28 to TRBJ2-7; 8 bases line up with TRBD1. V lost 4 bases to trimming and J lost 3 bases; unmatched junction nucleotides: 5. Germline V CDR1 and CDR2: MDHEN, SYDVKM. This CDR3 region has 14 residues.

The genes are TRBV10-2 and TRBJ2-2; D ambiguous. The CDR3 loop spans 15 amino acids. V was trimmed by 0 bases and J by 0 bases, leaving 5 bases between them. Germline CDR1 reads WSHSY; CDR2 reads SAAADI. CDR3 amino acids: CASSESRANTGELFF. In DNA, the CDR3 is TGCGCCAGCAGTGAGTCCCGGGCGAACACCGGGGAGCTGTTTTTT.

This clone appeared a single time. The gene calls are TRBV15 and TRBJ2-3, with unresolved D. The CDR3 spans 15 residues. The germline CDR1 and CDR2 sequences are LNHNV and YYDKDF (reference sequence). Trimming left V 0 bases short and J 2 bases short, with 9 bases between. In DNA form, the CDR3 reads TGTGCCACCAGCAGAGATAATACGAACACAGATACGCAGTATTTT. This translates into CATSRDNTNTDTQYF.

As DNA, the CDR3 is TGTGCCAGCTCACCCGGCGGGGGGCGTACAGATACGCAGTATTTT. Amino acids: CASSPGGGRTDTQYF. The J gene is TRBJ2-3, the V gene TRBV7-9; TRBD2 matches 8 bases. V shed 8 bases, J shed 3 bases, and the junction held 10 bases outside the gene matches. Germline V CDR1 and CDR2: SEHNR, FQNEAQ (reference sequence). This CDR3 contains 15 residues.

This sequence joins TRBV9 and TRBJ2-7; 7 bases match TRBD1. The germline CDR1 and CDR2 sequences are SGDLS and YYNGEE. This CDR3 comprises 15 residues. V lost 0 bases to trimming and J lost 4 bases; unmatched junction nucleotides: 7. CDR3 loop: CASSVGGTARYEQYF. The CDR3 nucleotides read TGTGCCAGCAGCGTAGGAGGGACAGCGAGGTACGAGCAGTACTTC. The full variable domain, completed using reference TRBV9 and TRBJ2-7, is DSGVTQTPKHLITATGQRVTLRCSPRSGDLSVYWYQQSLDQGLQFLIQYYNGEERAKGNILERFSAQQFPDLHSELNLSSLELGDSALYFCASSVGGTARYEQYFGPGTRLTVT.

V is TRBV4-1 and J is TRBJ1-5, with D possibly being TRBD1 (6 bases). The length of the CDR3 is 15 residues. Trimming pared 6 bases from V and 3 bases from J, leaving 15 bases between. Germline CDR1 MGHRA, CDR2 YSYEKL. This chain's CDR3 is CASRDSLSPNQPQHF. CDR3 bases: TGCGCCAGCAGGGACAGCCTGTCCCCCAATCAGCCCCAGCATTTT.

This rearrangement joins TRBV6-6 to TRBJ1-4; no reliable D call. This CDR3 has 14 amino acids. Trimming removed 7 bases from V and 4 bases from J, with 13 bases in between. From germline, CDR1 is MNHNY and CDR2 SVGAGI (reference sequence). The CDR3 spells CASTKGSLNEKLFF. The CDR3 bases are TGTGCCAGCACTAAAGGCAGCCTTAATGAAAAACTGTTTTTT.